The TCR beta chain described here comes from a study of shared clonotypes between healthy human individuals. V lost 1 base to trimming and J lost 10 bases, with 14 bases between them. The CDR3 spans 14 residues. The germline V gene encodes CDR1 SSHAT and CDR2 FNYEAQ (reference sequence). The study's findings and limits: Non-shared clonotypes were found to have lower generation probabilities than the clonotypes that were shared by all four of the sorted-subset donors.

The table came from immunoSEQ multiplex PCR; TCRdb's copy has only in-frame clones and leaves some out. The sample contains hundreds of thousands of clones, around 72% of which appear only once. Note on this clone: The antigen is undetermined.

The clonotype comes from a woman between 25 and 40 years old in good health. Input material: memory CD4+ T cells sorted from blood. Subset described: CD45RA-negative fraction. V and J are TRBV7-7 and TRBJ2-1; a possible D gene is TRBD1 (5 bases). Written as DNA, the CDR3 is TGTGCCAGCAGCTTAGTTGGTCAGGGTGGGGAGCAGTTCTTC. Translated: CASSLVGQGGEQFF.